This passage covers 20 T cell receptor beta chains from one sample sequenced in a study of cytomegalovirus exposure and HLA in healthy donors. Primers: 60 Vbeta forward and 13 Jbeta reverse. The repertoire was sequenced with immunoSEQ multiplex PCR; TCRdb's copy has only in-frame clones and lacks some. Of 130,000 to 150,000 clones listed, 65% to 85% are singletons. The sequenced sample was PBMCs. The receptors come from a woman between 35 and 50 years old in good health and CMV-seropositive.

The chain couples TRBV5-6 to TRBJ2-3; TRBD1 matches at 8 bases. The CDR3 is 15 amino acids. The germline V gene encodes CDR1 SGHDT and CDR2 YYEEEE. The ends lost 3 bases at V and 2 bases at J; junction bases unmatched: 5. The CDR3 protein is CASSYGQGYTDTQYF. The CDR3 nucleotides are TGTGCCAGCAGCTACGGACAGGGTTACACAGATACGCAGTATTTT.

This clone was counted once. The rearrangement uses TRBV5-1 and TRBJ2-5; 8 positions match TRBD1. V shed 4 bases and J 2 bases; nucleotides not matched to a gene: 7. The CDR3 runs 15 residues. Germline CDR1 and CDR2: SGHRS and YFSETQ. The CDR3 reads CASSLGQGTQETQYF. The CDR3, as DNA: TGCGCCAGCAGCCTCGGACAGGGTACACAAGAGACCCAGTACTTC. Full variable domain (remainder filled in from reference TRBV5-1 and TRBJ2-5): KAGVTQTPRYLIKTRGQQVTLSCSPISGHRSVSWYQQTPGQGLQFLFEYFSETQRNKGNFPGRFSGRQFSNSRSEMNVSTLELGDSALYLCASSLGQGTQETQYFGPGTRLLVL.

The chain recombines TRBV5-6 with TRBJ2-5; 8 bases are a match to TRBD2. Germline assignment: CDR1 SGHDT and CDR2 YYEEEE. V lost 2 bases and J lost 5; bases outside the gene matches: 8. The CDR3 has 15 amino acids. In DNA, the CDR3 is TGTGCCAGCAGCTTTGGACGGGGGGGCCTTGAGACCCAGTACTTC. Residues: CASSFGRGGLETQYF.

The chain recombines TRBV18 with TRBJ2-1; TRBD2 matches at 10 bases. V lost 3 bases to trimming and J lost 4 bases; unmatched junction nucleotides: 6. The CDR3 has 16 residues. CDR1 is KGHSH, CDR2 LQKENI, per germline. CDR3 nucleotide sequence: TGTGCCAGCTCACCCCGAAGGACTAGCGGATACAATGAGCAGTTCTTC. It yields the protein CASSPRRTSGYNEQFF.

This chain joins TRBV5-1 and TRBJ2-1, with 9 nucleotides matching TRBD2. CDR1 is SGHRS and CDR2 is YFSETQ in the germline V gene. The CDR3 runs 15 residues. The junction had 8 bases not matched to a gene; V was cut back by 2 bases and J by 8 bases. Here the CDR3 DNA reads TGCGCCAGCAGCTTAGGCGGGGGGGCCGTGTATGAGCAGTTCTTC. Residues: CASSLGGGAVYEQFF.

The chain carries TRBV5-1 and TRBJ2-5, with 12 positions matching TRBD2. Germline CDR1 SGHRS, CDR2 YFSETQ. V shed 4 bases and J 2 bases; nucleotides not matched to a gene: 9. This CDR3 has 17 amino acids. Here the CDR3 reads CASSPLAGGTGQETQYF. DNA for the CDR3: TGCGCCAGCAGCCCACTAGCGGGGGGCACGGGGCAAGAGACCCAGTACTTC.

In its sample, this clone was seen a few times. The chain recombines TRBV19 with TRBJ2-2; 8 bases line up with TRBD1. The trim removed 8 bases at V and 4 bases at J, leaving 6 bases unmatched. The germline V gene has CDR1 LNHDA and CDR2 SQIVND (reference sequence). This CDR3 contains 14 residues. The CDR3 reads CASAWGQATGELFF. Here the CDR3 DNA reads TGTGCCAGTGCGTGGGGACAGGCCACCGGGGAGCTGTTTTTT.

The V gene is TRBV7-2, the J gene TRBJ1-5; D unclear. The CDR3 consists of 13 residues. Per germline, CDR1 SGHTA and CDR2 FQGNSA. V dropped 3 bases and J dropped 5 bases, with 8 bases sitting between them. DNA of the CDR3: TGTGCCAGCAGCTTCATCAAATATCAGCCCCAGCATTTT. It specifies CASSFIKYQPQHF.

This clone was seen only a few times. CDR3 nucleotide sequence: TGTGCCAGCAGTGAAGTAAGGGGGAACACTGAAGCTTTCTTT. This codes for CASSEVRGNTEAFF. J is TRBJ1-1 and V is TRBV6-1; possible D gene TRBD1, 5 bases. Trimming pared 1 base from V and 1 base from J, leaving 7 bases between. This CDR3 is 14 amino acids long. From germline, CDR1 is MNHNS and CDR2 SASEGT.

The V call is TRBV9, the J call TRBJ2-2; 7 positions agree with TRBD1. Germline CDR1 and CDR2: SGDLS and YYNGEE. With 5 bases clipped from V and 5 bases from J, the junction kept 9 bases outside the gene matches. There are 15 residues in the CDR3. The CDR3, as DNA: TGTGCCAGCAGACCCACAGGGGATCCAACCGGGGAGCTGTTTTTT. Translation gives CASRPTGDPTGELFF.

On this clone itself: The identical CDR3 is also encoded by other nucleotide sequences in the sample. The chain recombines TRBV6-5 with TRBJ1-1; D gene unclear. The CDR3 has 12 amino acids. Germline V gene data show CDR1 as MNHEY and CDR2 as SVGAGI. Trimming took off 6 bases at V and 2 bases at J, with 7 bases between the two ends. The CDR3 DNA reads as TGTGCCAGCAGAGAGGGTAACACTGAAGCTTTCTTT. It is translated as CASREGNTEAFF.

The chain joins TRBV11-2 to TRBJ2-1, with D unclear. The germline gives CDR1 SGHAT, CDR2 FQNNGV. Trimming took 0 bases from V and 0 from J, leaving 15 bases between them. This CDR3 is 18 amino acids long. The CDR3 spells CASSLDQFANPSYNEQFF. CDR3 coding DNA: TGTGCCAGCAGCTTAGATCAGTTCGCCAACCCCTCCTACAATGAGCAGTTCTTC.

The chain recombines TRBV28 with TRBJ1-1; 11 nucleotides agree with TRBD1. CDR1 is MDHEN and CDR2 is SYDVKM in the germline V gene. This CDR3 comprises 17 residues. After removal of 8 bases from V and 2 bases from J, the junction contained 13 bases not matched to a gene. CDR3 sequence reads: CASCGTGGHVLNTEAFF. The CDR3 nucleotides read TGTGCCAGCTGTGGGACAGGGGGGCACGTACTTAACACTGAAGCTTTCTTT.

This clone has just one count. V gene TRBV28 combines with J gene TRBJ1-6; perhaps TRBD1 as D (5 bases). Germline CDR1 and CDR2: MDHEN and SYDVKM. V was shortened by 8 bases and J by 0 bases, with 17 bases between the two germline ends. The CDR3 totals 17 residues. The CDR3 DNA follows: TGTGCCAGCTGTGACAGAGGTAGAGGCTCCTATAATTCACCCCTCCACTTT. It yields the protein CASCDRGRGSYNSPLHF.

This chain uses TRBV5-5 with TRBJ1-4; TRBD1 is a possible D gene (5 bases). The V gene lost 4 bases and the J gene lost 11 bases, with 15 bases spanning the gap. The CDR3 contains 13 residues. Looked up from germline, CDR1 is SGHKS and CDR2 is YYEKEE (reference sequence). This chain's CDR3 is CASSLIMTEKLFF. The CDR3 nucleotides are TGTGCCAGCAGCCTCATAATGACAGAGAAACTGTTTTTT. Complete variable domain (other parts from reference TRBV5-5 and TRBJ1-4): DAGVTQSPTHLIKTRGQQVTLRCSPISGHKSVSWYQQVLGQGPQFIFQYYEKEERGRGNFPDRFSARQFPNYSSELNVNALLLGDSALYLCASSLIMTEKLFFGSGTQLSVL.

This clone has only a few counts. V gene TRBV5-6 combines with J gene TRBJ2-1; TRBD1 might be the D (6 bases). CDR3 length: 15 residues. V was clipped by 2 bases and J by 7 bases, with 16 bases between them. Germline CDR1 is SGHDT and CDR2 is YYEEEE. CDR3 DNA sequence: TGTGCCAGCAGCTTCGACGTCACAGGGTGGAATGAGCAGTTCTTC. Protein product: CASSFDVTGWNEQFF. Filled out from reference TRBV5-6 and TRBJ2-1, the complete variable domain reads DAGVTQSPTHLIKTRGQQVTLRCSPKSGHDTVSWYQQALGQGPQFIFQYYEEEERQRGNFPDRFSGHQFPNYSSELNVNALLLGDSALYLCASSFDVTGWNEQFFGPGTRLTVL.

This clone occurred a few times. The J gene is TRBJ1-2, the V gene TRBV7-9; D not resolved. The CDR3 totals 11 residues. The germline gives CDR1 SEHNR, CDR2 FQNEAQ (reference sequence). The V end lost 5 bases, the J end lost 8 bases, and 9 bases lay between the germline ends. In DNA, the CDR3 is TGTGCCAGCAGCGACCTCGGGGGCTACACCTTC. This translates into CASSDLGGYTF.

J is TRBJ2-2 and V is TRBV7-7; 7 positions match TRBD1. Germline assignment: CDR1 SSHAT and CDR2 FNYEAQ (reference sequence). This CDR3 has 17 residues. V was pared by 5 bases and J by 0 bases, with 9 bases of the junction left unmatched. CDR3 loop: CASSGGPGQPNTGELFF. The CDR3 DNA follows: TGTGCCAGCAGCGGGGGTCCGGGACAGCCGAACACCGGGGAGCTGTTTTTT.

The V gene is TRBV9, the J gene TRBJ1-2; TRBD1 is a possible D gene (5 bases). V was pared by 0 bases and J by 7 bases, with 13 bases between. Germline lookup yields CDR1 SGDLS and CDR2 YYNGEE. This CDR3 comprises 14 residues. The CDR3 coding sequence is TGTGCCAGCAGCGTAGAGGCAGGAAGGGGTGGCTACACCTTC. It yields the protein CASSVEAGRGGYTF.

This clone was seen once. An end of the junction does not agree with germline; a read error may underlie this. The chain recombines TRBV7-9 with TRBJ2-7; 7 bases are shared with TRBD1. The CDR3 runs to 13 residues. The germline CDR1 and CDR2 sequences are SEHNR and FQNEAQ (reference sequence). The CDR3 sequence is CSSSLQGSYEQYF. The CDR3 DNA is TGTTCCAGCAGCTTACAGGGGTCATACGAGCAGTACTTC.